These 29 T cell receptor beta chains were all obtained from the same sample, sequenced in a study of blood T cell repertoires in COVID-19. Method: immunoSEQ multiplex PCR; TCRdb's copy keeps in-frame clones and lacks some. Of approximately 100,000 clones listed, about 90% are singletons. The sample comprised peripheral blood. The receptors come from a woman aged 25 to 39 with acute or convalescent COVID-19.

J is TRBJ2-7 and V is TRBV28; D might be TRBD1 (5 bases). The CDR3 length is 15 residues. The V gene's germline CDR1 is MDHEN and CDR2 SYDVKM. The V and J ends lost 3 bases and 1 base respectively, with 13 bases between them. The CDR3 here is CASSLSGTGSYEQYF. The CDR3 region has the DNA TGTGCCAGCAGTTTGAGTGGAACAGGTTCCTACGAGCAGTACTTC. Using reference TRBV28 and TRBJ2-7 for the parts outside the CDR3, the full variable domain is DVKVTQSSRYLVKRTGEKVFLECVQDMDHENMFWYRQDPGLGLRLIYFSYDVKMKEKGDIPEGYSVSREKKERFSLILESASTNQTSMYLCASSLSGTGSYEQYFGPGTRLTVT.

The J gene is TRBJ2-1, the V gene TRBV2; 8 nucleotides match TRBD2. The CDR3 length is 14 residues. The V gene's germline CDR1 is SNHLY and CDR2 FYNNEI. V dropped 10 bases and J dropped 6; count of bases not matched to a gene: 11. The CDR3 here is CAIKALAGVNEQFF. In nucleotides, the CDR3 is TGTGCCATCAAGGCTCTAGCGGGCGTCAATGAGCAGTTCTTC. The full variable domain, its missing parts supplied by reference TRBV2 and TRBJ2-1, is EPEVTQTPSHQVTQMGQEVILRCVPISNHLYFYWYRQILGQKVEFLVSFYNNEISEKSEIFDDQFSVERPDGSNFTLKIRSTKLEDSAMYFCAIKALAGVNEQFFGPGTRLTVL.

This chain's CDR3 is CASSYPQGGGQPQHF. As DNA, the CDR3 is TGTGCCAGCAGTTACCCCCAGGGGGGCGGTCAGCCCCAGCATTTT. The chain links TRBV6-2 or TRBV6-3 to TRBJ1-5, with 7 bases identical to TRBD1. The ends lost 2 bases at V and 6 bases at J; junction bases unmatched: 7. The CDR3 runs 15 residues. CDR1 and CDR2 (germline): MNHEY, SVGEGT.

The CDR3 spells CASSVQGANTEAFF. The CDR3 bases are TGTGCCAGCAGCGTCCAGGGGGCGAACACTGAAGCTTTCTTT. The chain has TRBV2 and TRBJ1-1; 8 bases line up with TRBD1. The CDR3 sequence is 14 residues long. The V segment lost 6 bases and the J segment 1 base; nucleotides outside the gene matches: 4. The germline V gene has CDR1 SNHLY and CDR2 FYNNEI.

The chain links TRBV3-1 (or the pseudogene TRBV3-2) to TRBJ1-2, with TRBD1 matching over 8 bases. The CDR3 contains 16 residues. The V segment lost 1 base and the J segment 8 bases; nucleotides outside the gene matches: 12. Germline loops: CDR1 LGHDT, CDR2 YNNKEL (reference sequence). The chain's CDR3 is CASSQGMGQAMLGYTF. The CDR3 DNA reads TGTGCCAGCAGCCAAGGAATGGGACAGGCTATGTTGGGCTACACCTTC.

V gene TRBV30 combines with J gene TRBJ1-6; D ambiguous. Germline lookup yields CDR1 GTSNPN and CDR2 SVGIG (reference sequence). V lost 3 bases and J lost 10, with 7 bases in between. The CDR3 loop spans 11 amino acids. CDR3 in amino acids: CAWSARSPLHF. The CDR3 DNA follows: TGTGCCTGGAGCGCCCGGTCACCCCTCCACTTT.

The chain carries TRBV5-6 and TRBJ1-2; the D gene is possibly TRBD1 (6 bases). The CDR3 sequence is 14 residues long. From germline, CDR1 is SGHDT and CDR2 YYEEEE. Between the trimmed V and J ends, which lost 2 bases and 2 bases, there was a span of 10 bases. The CDR3 DNA reads TGTGCCAGCAGCTTTCTCCAGGGGAACTATGGCTACACCTTC. Translation: CASSFLQGNYGYTF.

V and J are TRBV2 and TRBJ1-2; D unclear. Trimming took 6 bases from V and 5 from J, leaving 22 bases between them. The V gene's germline CDR1 is SNHLY and CDR2 FYNNEI. The CDR3 runs 16 residues. DNA for the CDR3: TGTGCCAGCAGAGATCCCTCCAGTCCAAGAAAGTATGGCTACACCTTC. This codes for CASRDPSSPRKYGYTF.

J is TRBJ1-2 and V is TRBV7-9, with D possibly TRBD1 on 6 matching bases. The length of the CDR3 is 13 residues. CDR1 SEHNR and CDR2 FQNEAQ come from the germline V gene (reference sequence). The V and J ends lost 5 bases and 4 bases respectively, with 11 bases between them. CDR3 nucleotide sequence: TGTGCCAGCAGCCCATGGACAGTCTATGGCTACACCTTC. Protein sequence: CASSPWTVYGYTF.

J is TRBJ2-2 and V is TRBV11-2; possibly TRBD2 for D (5 bases). Germline V gene lookup returns CDR1 SGHAT and CDR2 FQNNGV. The CDR3 consists of 14 residues. Trimming stripped 5 bases from V and 6 bases from J, with 13 bases between. The chain's CDR3 is CASSRGGSSGELFF. For the CDR3, the DNA is TGTGCCAGCAGCCGGGGTGGGTCCTCCGGGGAGCTGTTTTTT.

This chain links TRBV28 with TRBJ1-2; no clear D gene. The V and J ends lost 2 bases and 6 bases respectively, with 13 bases between them. The CDR3 sequence is 14 residues long. CDR1 is MDHEN, CDR2 SYDVKM, per germline. Written as DNA, the CDR3 is TGTGCCAGCAGTTTACCCGGCGGCACGGATGGCTACACCTTC. It yields the protein CASSLPGGTDGYTF.

The chain joins TRBV19 to TRBJ1-5, with D possibly matching TRBD1 (6 bases). The germline CDR1 and CDR2 sequences are LNHDA and SQIVND (reference sequence). Trimming removed 5 bases from V and 7 bases from J, with 21 bases in between. The CDR3 spans 16 residues. CDR3: CASSPTAGTYTQPQHF. The CDR3 nucleotides are TGTGCCAGTAGTCCAACAGCCGGGACATATACGCAGCCCCAGCATTTT.

This sequence joins TRBV11-2 and TRBJ1-1; D is possibly TRBD1 (6 bases). The CDR3 covers 18 residues. CDR1 is SGHAT, CDR2 FQNNGV, per germline. V lost 2 bases to trimming and J lost 0 bases, with 19 bases between them. The CDR3 protein is CASSLIAGALSMNTEAFF. The CDR3 coding sequence is TGTGCCAGCAGCTTAATCGCGGGGGCGCTTTCGATGAACACTGAAGCTTTCTTT.

This clone appeared a single time. The chain employs TRBV6-5 and TRBJ2-1; D not resolved. Germline loops: CDR1 MNHEY, CDR2 SVGAGI. The length of the CDR3 is 16 residues. Trimming took 4 bases from V and 1 from J, leaving 14 bases between them. CDR3 bases: TGTGCCAGCAGTTCCTTCCACGAGGCATCCTACAATGAGCAGTTCTTC. Translation gives CASSSFHEASYNEQFF.

The chain has TRBV9 and TRBJ2-1; TRBD1 might be the D (5 bases). The germline V gene encodes CDR1 SGDLS and CDR2 YYNGEE. This CDR3 has 14 amino acids. The germline V and J ends were trimmed by 0 bases and 10 bases, with 14 bases remaining between them. In nucleotides, the CDR3 is TGTGCCAGCAGCGTAGGTGGGGCCCTGTGGGAGCAGTTCTTC. It encodes CASSVGGALWEQFF.

This chain uses TRBV7-8 with TRBJ2-7, with 11 bases aligning to TRBD1. The germline gives CDR1 SGHVS, CDR2 FQNEAQ. The CDR3 runs to 16 residues. J gave up 5 bases and V 5 bases, and 11 bases lay outside the gene matches. CDR3 region: CASSPLPGTGGNEQYF. Written as DNA, the CDR3 is TGTGCCAGCAGCCCCCTACCTGGGACAGGGGGGAACGAGCAGTACTTC.

The CDR3 loop reads CASSEAKQGAGNTIYF. The CDR3 DNA is TGTGCCAGCAGTGAAGCGAAACAGGGGGCAGGAAACACCATATATTTT. This rearrangement joins TRBV2 to TRBJ1-3, with 9 nucleotides matching TRBD1. Per germline, CDR1 SNHLY and CDR2 FYNNEI. This CDR3 is built from 16 residues. V shed 0 bases and J 4 bases; nucleotides not matched to a gene: 4.

Only one count was recorded for this clone. CDR3 sequence: CASSLGANYGYTF. For the CDR3, the DNA is TGTGCCAGCAGCTTGGGAGCTAACTATGGCTACACCTTC. The chain couples TRBV5-6 to TRBJ1-2, with D unresolved. The CDR3 loop spans 13 amino acids. V was trimmed by 0 bases and J by 0 bases, leaving 3 bases between them. Per germline, CDR1 SGHDT and CDR2 YYEEEE.

The chain employs TRBV10-1 and TRBJ1-4; 8 positions match TRBD1. The CDR3 has 15 residues. CDR1 is WNHNN and CDR2 is SYGVQD in the germline V gene (reference sequence). After removal of 3 bases from V and 6 bases from J, the junction contained 6 bases not matched to a gene. DNA of the CDR3: TGCGCCAGCAGTGATACGGACAGGGTATATGAAAAACTGTTTTTT. This sequence encodes CASSDTDRVYEKLFF.

This chain links TRBV25-1 with TRBJ2-1; 9 positions agree with TRBD2. The germline gives CDR1 MGHDK, CDR2 SYGVNS. The CDR3 runs to 13 residues. The CDR3 nucleotides read TGTGCTACAAGCGGGGGGACCTACAATGAGCAGTTCTTC. Translated, it gives CATSGGTYNEQFF.

In this sample, this clone turned up once. The gene calls are TRBV28 and TRBJ2-7; 8 nucleotides align to TRBD1. Germline CDR1 MDHEN, CDR2 SYDVKM. The ends lost 5 bases at V and 3 bases at J; junction bases unmatched: 9. CDR3 length equals 15 residues. The CDR3 DNA is TGTGCCAGCAGTCCACAAAGACAGGGGCGCTACGAGCAGTACTTC. Protein product: CASSPQRQGRYEQYF.

The chain links TRBV19 to TRBJ2-7, with 8 bases that match TRBD2. Unmatched junction bases numbered 9, after V lost 7 bases and J lost 1 base. Germline-derived CDR1 and CDR2 are LNHDA and SQIVND (reference sequence). The CDR3 is made up of 15 amino acids. CDR3 amino acids: CASTPGSGGSYEQYF. CDR3 coding DNA: TGTGCCAGTACCCCTGGAAGCGGGGGTTCCTACGAGCAGTACTTC.

The chain is built from TRBV30 and TRBJ1-1, with D maybe TRBD1 (6 bases). CDR3 length: 13 residues. Germline V gene data show CDR1 as GTSNPN and CDR2 as SVGIG (reference sequence). Trimming shortened V by 2 bases and J by 4 bases, and 11 bases separated the two germline ends. In DNA, the CDR3 is TGTGCCTGGAGTATAACAGGGACCACTGAAGCTTTCTTT. This gives the protein CAWSITGTTEAFF.

CDR3 nucleotides: TGTGCCAGCAGCCCGGGGGAGGGAGGAATCTCACCCCTCCACTTT. Translating gives CASSPGEGGISPLHF. The chain combines TRBV7-2 with TRBJ1-6; tentatively, D is TRBD1 (5 bases). Per germline, CDR1 SGHTA and CDR2 FQGNSA. The CDR3 extends over 15 amino acids. Between the trimmed V and J ends, which lost 5 bases and 10 bases, there was a span of 18 bases. Using reference TRBV7-2 and TRBJ1-6 for the parts outside the CDR3, the full variable domain is GAGVSQSPSNKVTEKGKDVELRCDPISGHTALYWYRQSLGQGLEFLIYFQGNSAPDKSGLPSDRFSAERTGGSVSTLTIQRTQQEDSAVYLCASSPGEGGISPLHFGNGTRLTVT.

The chain recombines TRBV4-2 with TRBJ2-2; D gene unclear. V lost 1 base and J lost 7, with 13 bases in between. This CDR3 has 15 amino acids. Germline CDR1 LGHNA, CDR2 YNFKEQ. The CDR3 nucleotides read TGTGCCAGCAGCCAAGGTCAGGCCGGCTACGGGGAGCTGTTTTTT. Translating it yields CASSQGQAGYGELFF.

V gene TRBV19 combines with J gene TRBJ2-3; 7 bases match TRBD1. The germline V gene has CDR1 LNHDA and CDR2 SQIVND (reference sequence). This CDR3 comprises 15 residues. The J segment lost 1 base and the V segment lost 5 bases, leaving 6 bases of the junction unmatched. In nucleotides, the CDR3 is TGTGCCAGTAGTGTTACAGGGGCTCGCACAGATACGCAGTATTTT. Residues: CASSVTGARTDTQYF. Variable domain in full (rest from reference TRBV19 and TRBJ2-3): DGGITQSPKYLFRKEGQNVTLSCEQNLNHDAMYWYRQDPGQGLRLIYYSQIVNDFQKGDIAEGYSVSREKKESFPLTVTSAQKNPTAFYLCASSVTGARTDTQYFGPGTRLTVL.

The V call is TRBV7-2, the J call TRBJ2-7; perhaps TRBD2 as D (5 bases). Looked up from germline, CDR1 is SGHTA and CDR2 is FQGNSA. The V and J ends lost 2 bases and 5 bases respectively, with 16 bases between them. The length of the CDR3 is 15 residues. CDR3 nucleotides: TGTGCCAGCAGCTTAATTAATGGTGGACTTAACGAGCAGTACTTC. Its protein is CASSLINGGLNEQYF.

The V and J genes are TRBV28 and TRBJ2-7; D might be TRBD1 (5 bases). This CDR3 region has 13 residues. Germline V gives CDR1 MDHEN, CDR2 SYDVKM. The V gene lost 7 bases and the J gene lost 5 bases, with 15 bases spanning the gap. The CDR3, as DNA: TGTGCCAGCACCTCCCAGGGCCACCACGAGCAGTACTTC. It translates to CASTSQGHHEQYF. Full variable domain (remainder filled in from reference TRBV28 and TRBJ2-7): DVKVTQSSRYLVKRTGEKVFLECVQDMDHENMFWYRQDPGLGLRLIYFSYDVKMKEKGDIPEGYSVSREKKERFSLILESASTNQTSMYLCASTSQGHHEQYFGPGTRLTVT.

This clone was seen a single time. One junction end disagrees with the germline gene, perhaps due to a read error. The chain is built from TRBV25-1 and TRBJ1-3; tentatively, D is TRBD1 (5 bases). The CDR3 runs to 11 residues. The germline CDR1 and CDR2 sequences are MGHDK and SYGVNS. DNA for the CDR3: TGTGCCAGCAGTGAGGCGATGACAGTGCACTTT. Translation: CASSEAMTVHF.